This T cell receptor beta chain appears in the sequencing data of a study of Graves' ophthalmopathy and Graves' hyperthyroidism (dated by TCRdb to the late 2010s). General notes on the study: Peripheral blood was collected before any treatment was given, at the time of initial diagnosis. TCR beta repertoire signatures were used to distinguish Graves' ophthalmopathy from Graves' hyperthyroidism and to predict progression to ophthalmopathy. In total, 135 blood samples were TCR-sequenced: 43 ophthalmopathy, over 70 hyperthyroidism and roughly 17 hyperthyroidism-to-ophthalmopathy patients. To explore V-J signatures that distinguish ophthalmopathy from hyperthyroidism, a discovery set of about a hundred patients was enrolled, made up of more than 40 with ophthalmopathy and some 60 with stable hyperthyroidism. An independent validation cohort comprised under 20 hyperthyroidism patients and roughly 15 patients who later progressed from hyperthyroidism to ophthalmopathy. In about 6 hyperthyroidism patients, the T-cell repertoire of thyroid tissue was compared with the T-cell repertoire of blood. Following sample collection, hyperthyroidism patients were given methimazole at a starting dose of 30 mg daily, and ophthalmopathy patients were given high-dose intravenous methylprednisolone. The 95 to 100 discovery patients were randomly divided into training and test sets at a 7:3 ratio. General findings and caveats noted by the study authors: In validation, the model predicted ophthalmopathy progression with nearly 71% sensitivity and 72% to 80% specificity; roughly 11 predicted patients were CT-confirmed with GO in a median of approximately 6.2 months. Most expanded thyroid clonotypes with frequency above 0.001 were also detected in blood, suggesting blood repertoires may reflect the thyroid immune response. In cross-validation, the 13-signature model distinguished ophthalmopathy from stable hyperthyroidism with 85% to 90% sensitivity and 81% to 83% specificity, and in the test set the corresponding values were around 80% and 75%. No statistical method was used to set the sample size in advance, and the investigators knew which group each participant was assigned to.

V is pared back by 4 bases and J by 6 bases, with 13 bases lying between the germline termini. Taken from cysteine to phenylalanine, the CDR3 has 15 residues. The read is trimmed to its CDR3 DNA, 45 bases read in frame from base 1. From a lookup of the germline V gene, CDR1 and CDR2 are MNHNS and SASEGT. Hyperthyroidism was considered stable if no progression to ophthalmopathy occurred within 18 months of follow-up. Hyperthyroidism patients were newly diagnosed, with disease duration under 2 months, and aged 18 to 65 years. Patients with other autoimmune diseases, uncontrolled infections, pregnancy or lactation were excluded from the study. Diagnosis was based on clinical symptoms, serum thyroxine, TRAb, thyroid ultrasound and orbital computed tomography. PBMCs were isolated from about 9 ml of fresh peripheral blood by Ficoll-Paque density gradient centrifugation. Total RNA was extracted with Trizol reagent and quality-checked on an Agilent 2100 Bioanalyzer.

This clonotype was seen once. There is no known antigen for this receptor. Qualities for individual bases were not recorded, and no much larger clone is one base off. Just one read gives weak support. For repertoire sequencing, TCR beta CDR3 regions were amplified from RNA transcripts. The first round of RT-PCR was done with HTBI primers and the Qiagen OneStep RT-PCR kit, and was followed by a second round of multiplex PCR, then size selection and purification. Sequencing of the libraries was carried out on an Illumina HiSeq2000 in paired-end mode with 100 bp reads. In the authors' own workflow: SOAPnuke was used to process the reads, throwing out any read that had adapters, had uncalled bases, had a mean Phred below 15, or lacked an exact constant-primer or identifier match. High-quality paired reads were merged with COPE v1.2.5. Unique nucleotide sequences were defined as clonotypes and aligned to IMGT TRB V, D and J references using MiTCR v1.1. The analysis was limited to V-J combinations with a frequency above 0.0001, which together covered 99% to 99.2% of the repertoires. For each V-J combination, a TCR clonal expansion and chaos score was defined as the ratio of F50 clonal expansion to chaos observed in the TCRdist matrix. Welch's t-statistics and random forest were used to reduce the features to 10 to 15 V-J combinations, which were then used as input to a naive Bayes classifier. Thyroid-blood repertoire similarity was quantified with the Morisita-Horn index. Using fastp at Q25 and MiXCR, TCRdb reprocessed the public reads and kept productive beta chains. Here each entry gathers all rows of one CDR3 protein and keeps the most common genes and DNA. The V and J calls shown here were made by TCRdb, not taken from the authors' results. The sample yields 350,000 to 400,000 distinct CDR3 sequences; just over 15% were counted once. About 7.3% of the sample belongs to the ten largest clones.

Here the chain combines TRBV6-1 and TRBJ1-6; the D gene lacks a confident call. The specimen sequenced was peripheral blood. This sequence was found in a young woman with stable Graves' hyperthyroidism. Donor details come from another sample of the same person, matched by shared clones. The CDR3 is CASSASKSGNSPLHF. The nucleotide sequence is TGTGCCAGCAGTGCCTCAAAATCGGGTAATTCACCCCTCCACTTT.